One sample yielded the 30 T cell receptor beta chains listed below, sequenced in a study of regulatory T cells in long-lasting Graves disease listed by TCRdb under 2021. The library was prepared using multiplex PCR. Data came from an Illumina HiSeq 4000. TCR beta libraries were built with iRepertoire HTBI primers and Arm-PCR amplification of CDR3 regions. TCRdb reanalyzed the raw reads on its own, using fastp at Q25 for trimming and MiXCR for clone calling, and kept in-frame beta chains. Records with the same CDR3 protein are collapsed into one entry carrying the most frequent genes and DNA. A total of more than 400,000 distinct CDR3 sequences appear in this sample, about a sixth of them only once. Jointly, the top ten make up around 10% of the sample. The sample's time point label is to be understood as: newly diagnosed GD, antithyroid drugs for less than 3 months. For both TCR sequencing and RNA sequencing, RNA was extracted from PBMCs in TRIzol.

These sequences were also reported in another study, on T cells in Graves' hyperthyroidism and ophthalmopathy.

The sample here was peripheral blood mononuclear cells (PBMCs), taken at new diagnosis, from a patient treated with antithyroid drugs. The origin of the receptors is a woman aged 25 to 39 with Graves disease. Donor details come from another sample of the same person, matched by shared clones.

This clonotype showed up just a few times. The chain has TRBV11-2 and TRBJ1-2; TRBD1 aligns across 11 bases. Germline trimming cut 6 bases from V and 7 bases from J; bases unmatched to any gene: 7. Germline V gene data show CDR1 as SGHAT and CDR2 as FQNNGV. The CDR3 has 14 residues. Here the CDR3 DNA reads TGTGCCAGCAGACCACCGGGACAGGGGGGTGGCTACACCTTC. It specifies CASRPPGQGGGYTF.

This clonotype showed up many times. This rearrangement joins TRBV7-2 to TRBJ2-1, with no clear D. Germline V gives CDR1 SGHTA, CDR2 FQGNSA. The CDR3 sequence is 13 residues long. The V end lost 1 base, the J end lost 15 bases, and 16 bases lay between the germline ends. CDR3 amino acids: CASSLEVGLESFF. The CDR3 DNA follows: TGTGCCAGCAGCTTAGAGGTCGGATTGGAGTCGTTCTTC.

This chain connects TRBV2 to TRBJ1-5; the D is unclear. CDR1 is SNHLY and CDR2 is FYNNEI in the germline V gene. Trimming pared 2 bases from V and 2 bases from J, leaving 10 bases between. The CDR3 contains 15 residues. The CDR3 sequence: CASSERVNRNQPQHF. The CDR3, as DNA: TGTGCCAGCAGTGAAAGAGTTAACCGCAATCAGCCCCAGCATTTT.

In this sample, this clonotype turned up many times. The chain combines TRBV10-3 with TRBJ2-5; a weak D match, TRBD1 (6 bases). V was shortened by 5 bases and J by 5 bases, with 12 bases between the two germline ends. The CDR3 runs to 13 residues. CDR1 and CDR2 (germline): ENHRY, SYGVKD. The chain's CDR3 is CAISYRVRETQYF. As DNA, the CDR3 is TGTGCCATCAGTTACAGGGTCAGGGAGACCCAGTACTTC.

This chain joins TRBV5-4 and TRBJ1-4; TRBD1 agrees at 9 bases. Unmatched junction bases numbered 6, after V lost 4 bases and J lost 8 bases. Germline lookup yields CDR1 SGHNT and CDR2 YYREEE (reference sequence). The CDR3 runs to 14 residues. CDR3 sequence: CASSQDRGPEKLFF. Here the CDR3 DNA reads TGTGCCAGCAGCCAGGACAGGGGACCCGAAAAACTGTTTTTT. Using reference TRBV5-4 and TRBJ1-4 for the parts outside the CDR3, the full variable domain is ETGVTQSPTHLIKTRGQQVTLRCSSQSGHNTVSWYQQALGQGPQFIFQYYREEENGRGNFPPRFSGLQFPNYSSELNVNALELDDSALYLCASSQDRGPEKLFFGSGTQLSVL.

This clonotype was seen at least ten times. The chain combines TRBV6-5 with TRBJ2-7; 10 bases align to TRBD2. CDR1 and CDR2 (germline): MNHEY, SVGAGI. V lost 2 bases to trimming and J lost 4 bases; unmatched junction nucleotides: 5. The CDR3 is made up of 15 amino acids. The CDR3 loop is CASSYGGLASYEQYF. CDR3 DNA: TGTGCCAGCAGTTACGGGGGACTAGCGAGTTACGAGCAGTACTTC.

There are many counts of this clonotype. The chain couples TRBV7-9 to TRBJ2-5; D possibly uses TRBD1 or TRBD2 (5 bases each). The V and J ends lost 1 base and 0 bases respectively, with 6 bases between them. The CDR3 is 14 residues long. Germline assignment: CDR1 SEHNR and CDR2 FQNEAQ (reference sequence). The CDR3 DNA follows: TGTGCCAGCAGCTTAGGGGGGTACCAAGAGACCCAGTACTTC. Translated, it gives CASSLGGYQETQYF. Using reference TRBV7-9 and TRBJ2-5 for the parts outside the CDR3, the full variable domain is DTGVSQNPRHKITKRGQNVTFRCDPISEHNRLYWYRQTLGQGPEFLTYFQNEAQLEKSRLLSDRFSAERPKGSFSTLEIQRTEQGDSAMYLCASSLGGYQETQYFGPGTRLLVL.

This clonotype was counted between two and nine times. Given a much more abundant clone one base away, this may be a read error. The chain employs TRBV7-2 and TRBJ2-7; D is unresolved. Germline CDR1 is SGHTA and CDR2 is FQGNSA. This CDR3 contains 14 residues. This chain's CDR3 is CASSFGLRPYGQYF. DNA of the CDR3: TGTGCCAGCAGCTTTGGCCTCCGTCCCTACGGGCAGTACTTC.

This clonotype was counted many times. This chain links TRBV11-2 with TRBJ2-4; TRBD2 is a possible D gene (6 bases). Germline V gives CDR1 SGHAT, CDR2 FQNNGV. The CDR3 runs 18 residues. Trimming removed 0 bases from V and 2 bases from J, with 17 bases in between. CDR3 loop: CASSLDPRTGASKNIQYF. CDR3 coding DNA: TGTGCCAGCAGCTTAGACCCCCGGACGGGAGCATCCAAAAACATTCAGTACTTC.

The sample holds many counts of this clonotype. The chain recombines TRBV3-1 with TRBJ1-5; weak D call: TRBD1 (5 bases). With 0 bases removed from V and 6 bases from J, the gap between germline ends came to 9 bases. Germline lookup yields CDR1 LGHDT and CDR2 YNNKEL (reference sequence). The CDR3 is 14 amino acids. The CDR3 spells CASSQDWGGQPQHF. The CDR3 DNA reads TGTGCCAGCAGCCAAGATTGGGGGGGTCAGCCCCAGCATTTT.

The table lists this clonotype with a few counts. CDR3: CASSGTGGAGQHF. The CDR3 coding sequence is TGTGCCAGCAGCGGGACAGGGGGCGCCGGCCAGCATTTT. The rearrangement links TRBV7-9 to TRBJ1-5, with 12 bases identical to TRBD1. Germline CDR1 reads SEHNR; CDR2 reads FQNEAQ (reference sequence). The trim removed 5 bases at V and 12 bases at J, leaving 5 bases unmatched. The CDR3 loop spans 13 amino acids.

This clonotype was observed a few times. A read error may explain this, as a much larger clone is one base away. The chain uses TRBV11-2 and TRBJ2-3; 9 bases line up with TRBD2. After removal of 10 bases from V and 3 bases from J, the junction contained 5 bases not matched to a gene. The CDR3 has 13 residues. From germline, CDR1 is SGHAT and CDR2 FQNNGV. The CDR3 loop is CATGLAPTDTQYF. DNA of the CDR3: TGTGCCACAGGACTAGCGCCGACAGATACGCAGTATTTT.

There are many counts of this clonotype. The V call is TRBV7-8, the J call TRBJ1-2; 7 bases match TRBD1. Trimming cost V 3 bases and J 0 bases; bases outside gene matches: 4. This CDR3 comprises 15 residues. CDR1 and CDR2 from the germline V gene are SGHVS and FQNEAQ. CDR3 in amino acids: CASSLDRPSNYGYTF. CDR3 nucleotide sequence: TGTGCCAGCAGCTTGGACAGGCCCTCTAACTATGGCTACACCTTC.

V is TRBV24-1 and J is TRBJ1-2; maybe TRBD1 (6 bases). Germline CDR1 reads KGHDR; CDR2 reads SFDVKD. The V gene lost 5 bases and the J gene lost 7 bases, with 13 bases spanning the gap. The CDR3 extends over 13 amino acids. CDR3 coding DNA: TGTGCCACCAGTGGTATAACAGGGAGTGGCTACACCTTC. Amino acids: CATSGITGSGYTF.

In the case of this clonotype: A much larger clone differs from this one at a single base, so this may be a read error. The chain combines TRBV11-2 with TRBJ2-1, with D maybe TRBD2 (5 bases). This CDR3 contains 15 residues. CDR1 and CDR2 from the germline V gene are SGHAT and FQNNGV. The DNA of the CDR3 is TGTGCCAGCAGCTTAACACTAGTCCCCTACAATGAGCAGCTCTTC. Translating it yields CASSLTLVPYNEQLF. The variable domain in full, completed from reference TRBV11-2 and TRBJ2-1, reads EAGVAQSPRYKIIEKRQSVAFWCNPISGHATLYWYQQILGQGPKLLIQFQNNGVVDDSQLPKDRFSAERLKGVDSTLKIQPAKLEDSAVYLCASSLTLVPYNEQLFGPGTRLTVL.

Notes on this clonotype: One junction end does not reproduce the germline sequence, and a read error may be involved. This chain uses TRBV10-3 with TRBJ2-5, with 8 bases aligning to TRBD2. Germline V gives CDR1 ENHRY, CDR2 SYGVKD. This CDR3 contains 15 residues. The CDR3 DNA sequence: TGTGTCATCAGTGACAGTGCGGGGGGACAAGAGACCCAGTACTTC. It encodes CVISDSAGGQETQYF.

This clonotype has ten or more counts. The chain is built from TRBV10-3 and TRBJ2-5; no definite D call. The CDR3 loop spans 14 amino acids. Trimming stripped 2 bases from V and 2 bases from J, with 9 bases between. Germline V gives CDR1 ENHRY, CDR2 SYGVKD. CDR3 region: CAISEGRLQETQYF. DNA of the CDR3: TGTGCCATCAGTGAGGGACGGCTACAAGAGACCCAGTACTTC.

Many counts were recorded for this clonotype. The V call is TRBV24-1, the J call TRBJ2-1, with D possibly matching TRBD1 (5 bases). CDR3 length equals 16 residues. Germline CDR1 reads KGHDR; CDR2 reads SFDVKD. The V end lost 0 bases, the J end lost 0 bases, and 8 bases lay between the germline ends. The CDR3 loop is CATSDLKGHSYNEQFF. The DNA for the CDR3 is TGTGCCACCAGTGATTTGAAGGGGCACTCCTACAATGAGCAGTTCTTC.

Only a few counts were recorded for this clonotype. This chain connects TRBV5-6 to TRBJ2-2, with D perhaps matching TRBD1 (6 bases). This CDR3 contains 17 residues. With 1 base removed from V and 0 bases from J, the gap between germline ends came to 13 bases. The V gene's germline CDR1 is SGHDT and CDR2 YYEEEE. The CDR3: CASSLPRTATNTGELFF. The CDR3 nucleotides read TGTGCCAGCAGCTTGCCTCGGACAGCCACGAACACCGGGGAGCTGTTTTTT. Variable domain in full (rest from reference TRBV5-6 and TRBJ2-2): DAGVTQSPTHLIKTRGQQVTLRCSPKSGHDTVSWYQQALGQGPQFIFQYYEEEERQRGNFPDRFSGHQFPNYSSELNVNALLLGDSALYLCASSLPRTATNTGELFFGEGSRLTVL.

About this clonotype itself: Given a much more abundant clone one base away, this may be a read error. This chain uses TRBV27 with TRBJ2-2; D gene ambiguous. The CDR3 has 14 amino acids. Germline values: CDR1 MNHEY, CDR2 SMNVEV (reference sequence). In DNA form, the CDR3 reads TGTGCCCGCAGTTTATCCCTTAGTCCCGGGGAGCTGTTTTTT. Its protein is CARSLSLSPGELFF.

This clonotype was picked up many times. The chain employs TRBV6-1 and TRBJ1-6, with D uncertain. The CDR3 extends over 15 amino acids. The germline V gene encodes CDR1 MNHNS and CDR2 SASEGT. The germline V and J ends were trimmed by 6 bases and 8 bases, with 17 bases remaining between them. Written as DNA, the CDR3 is TGTGCCAGCAGCTTAGGACTCCCTGGGGATTCACCCCTCCACTTT. Translation: CASSLGLPGDSPLHF.

This clonotype has a count of ten or more. The chain employs TRBV6-2 or TRBV6-3 and TRBJ2-1, with 7 positions matching TRBD1. CDR3 length: 17 amino acids. The V gene's germline CDR1 is MNHEY and CDR2 SVGEGT. Germline trimming cut 2 bases from V and 1 base from J; bases unmatched to any gene: 8. The CDR3 DNA is TGTGCCAGCAGTTACGCCCTCCGGGACAGTTCCTACAATGAGCAGTTCTTC. The encoded protein is CASSYALRDSSYNEQFF.

This clonotype showed up many times. The rearrangement uses TRBV6-1 and TRBJ1-5; 9 bases map to TRBD1. V dropped 5 bases and J dropped 7; count of bases not matched to a gene: 9. Germline CDR1 and CDR2: MNHNS and SASEGT. The CDR3 contains 15 residues. The CDR3 DNA reads TGTGCCAGCAGTACCCTACAGGGGGCCCACCAGCCCCAGCATTTT. Translated: CASSTLQGAHQPQHF.

For this clonotype: A clone one base away is much larger, so this may be a read error. The chain links TRBV27 to TRBJ1-2; D is ambiguous. The CDR3 sequence is 13 residues long. CDR1 and CDR2 (germline): MNHEY, SMNVEV (reference sequence). CDR3 coding DNA: TGTGCCAGCAGTCGCGGTCTTGACTATGGCTACATCTTC. It translates to CASSRGLDYGYIF.

In regard to this clonotype: This clone may be a read error of a much larger clone one base away. This chain uses TRBV6-5 with TRBJ1-5; no firm D call. The germline gives CDR1 MNHEY, CDR2 SVGAGI. CDR3 length equals 14 residues. V was cut by 2 bases and J by 5 bases, with 10 bases left in between. This chain's CDR3 is CASSYNLGHQPQHF. DNA of the CDR3: TGTGCCAGCAGTTACAACTTAGGCCATCAGCCCCAGCATTTT.

The gene calls are TRBV5-6 and TRBJ2-2; D ambiguous. V was shortened by 6 bases and J by 0 bases, with 12 bases between the two germline ends. Germline V gene sequence: CDR1 SGHDT, CDR2 YYEEEE. The CDR3 spans 15 residues. CDR3 sequence reads: CASTAYTPNTGELFF. In DNA form, the CDR3 reads TGTGCCAGCACCGCTTATACTCCGAACACCGGGGAGCTGTTTTTT. Combining the CDR3 with reference TRBV5-6 and TRBJ2-2 gives the whole variable domain DAGVTQSPTHLIKTRGQQVTLRCSPKSGHDTVSWYQQALGQGPQFIFQYYEEEERQRGNFPDRFSGHQFPNYSSELNVNALLLGDSALYLCASTAYTPNTGELFFGEGSRLTVL.

V is TRBV7-6 and J is TRBJ2-7; D possibly corresponds to TRBD2 (6 bases). V was clipped by 1 base and J by 5 bases, with 18 bases between them. This CDR3 has 16 amino acids. Per the germline V gene, CDR1 is SGHVS and CDR2 is FNYEAQ. The CDR3: CASSLVVTGDSDEQYF. The CDR3 DNA sequence: TGTGCCAGCAGCTTAGTGGTTACGGGAGACTCGGACGAGCAGTACTTC. Filled out from reference TRBV7-6 and TRBJ2-7, the complete variable domain reads GAGVSQSPRYKVTKRGQDVALRCDPISGHVSLYWYRQALGQGPEFLTYFNYEAQQDKSGLPNDRFSAERPEGSISTLTIQRTEQRDSAMYRCASSLVVTGDSDEQYFGPGTRLTVT.

This clonotype showed up many times. The chain couples TRBV7-2 to TRBJ2-4; D is uncertain. The CDR3 contains 16 residues. Germline-derived CDR1 and CDR2 are SGHTA and FQGNSA. Trimming left V 5 bases short and J 2 bases short, with 16 bases between. The CDR3 DNA follows: TGTGCCAGCAGCCCACCCGCGGATACAACCAAAAACATTCAGTACTTC. Translated: CASSPPADTTKNIQYF.

CDR3 residues: CASTPGGTEAFF. In DNA, the CDR3 is TGTGCCAGCACCCCAGGGGGCACTGAAGCTTTCTTT. V and J are TRBV19 and TRBJ1-1; 7 nucleotides agree with TRBD1. The germline gives CDR1 LNHDA, CDR2 SQIVND (reference sequence). Trimming cost V 9 bases and J 4 bases; bases outside gene matches: 5. There are 12 residues in the CDR3.

There are a few counts of this clonotype. The rearrangement joins TRBV10-3 to TRBJ2-1; D remains ambiguous. V dropped 6 bases and J dropped 9 bases, with 12 bases sitting between them. There are 12 residues in the CDR3. The germline V gene has CDR1 ENHRY and CDR2 SYGVKD. The CDR3 nucleotides read TGTGCCATCAGCGAAAATACGGGTGAGCAGTTCTTC. Its protein product is CAISENTGEQFF.